This T cell receptor (beta chain) was found in a study of molecular identifiers for immune sequencing clone quantification. Study conclusions and caveats: Reports indicate spiked Jurkat TCR RNA from one cell could be found among 950,000 to 1,000,000 naive cells. Identical TCR molecules can share a barcode, and this sharing could underestimate highly expanded clone sizes.

Remarks on this clonotype: The antigen remains undetermined.

Previously described methods and listed TCR primers produced bulk TCR libraries. TCRdb recomputed calls from the PCR reads with MiXCR, one row per CDR3 protein. This sample yields about 640,000 distinct CDR3 sequences, of which just under 20% are seen a single time; approximately 0.9% belongs to the top ten. Sorting was used to obtain naive CD8 T cells (CD8+CD4-CCR7+CD45RA+). Germline V gives CDR1 MNHNS, CDR2 SASEGT. The CDR3 totals 14 residues. Deletions cut 4 bases from V and 2 bases from J, with 11 bases between. The genes are TRBV6-1 and TRBJ1-1; D is undetermined. The source of this sequence is a human donor in good health. Some libraries in this study had Jurkat cell RNA spiked in. The sample was naive CD8+ T cells from blood, with Jurkat cell RNA spiked in. Described subset: FACS-sorted CD8+CD4-CCR7+CD45RA+ naive T cells. The CDR3 coding sequence is TGTGCCAGCAGTGGTTGGGGTGTAAACACTGAAGCTTTCTTT. Its translation: CASSGWGVNTEAFF.